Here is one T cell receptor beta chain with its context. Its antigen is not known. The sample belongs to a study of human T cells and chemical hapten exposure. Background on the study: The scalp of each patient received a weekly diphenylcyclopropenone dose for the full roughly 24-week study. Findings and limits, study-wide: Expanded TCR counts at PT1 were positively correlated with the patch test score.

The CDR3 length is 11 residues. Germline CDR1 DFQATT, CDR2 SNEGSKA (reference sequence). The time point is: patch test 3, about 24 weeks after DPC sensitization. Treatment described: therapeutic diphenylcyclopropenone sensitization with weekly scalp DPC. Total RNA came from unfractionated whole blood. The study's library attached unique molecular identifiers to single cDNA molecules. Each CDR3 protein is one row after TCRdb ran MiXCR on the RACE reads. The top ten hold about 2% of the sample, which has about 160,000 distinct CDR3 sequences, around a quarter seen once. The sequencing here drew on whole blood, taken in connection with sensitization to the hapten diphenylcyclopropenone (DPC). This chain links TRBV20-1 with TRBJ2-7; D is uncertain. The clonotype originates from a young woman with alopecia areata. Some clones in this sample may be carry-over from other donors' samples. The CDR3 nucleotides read TGCAGCTCGGAGAGCTCCTACGAGCAGTACTTC. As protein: CSSESSYEQYF.